These 8 T cell receptor beta chains originate from one sample sequenced in a study of blood T cell repertoires in COVID-19. Generated by immunoSEQ multiplex PCR, the TCRdb table keeps only in-frame clones and is missing some. Seen here are some 410,000 clones, over 75% observed once, and the top ten hold more than 0.9%. The sample taken for sequencing was PBMCs or T cells enriched from blood (not recorded which). The receptors derive from a woman aged 30 to 39 with acute COVID-19.

The V and J genes are TRBV2 and TRBJ1-6; D is uncertain. V lost 6 bases, J lost 4 bases, and 13 bases lay in between. The V gene's germline CDR1 is SNHLY and CDR2 FYNNEI. This CDR3 contains 15 residues. The CDR3 region has the DNA TGTGCCAGCAGCGCGAACAGAATTTATAATTCACCCCTCCACTTT. Its protein is CASSANRIYNSPLHF.

The chain uses TRBV24-1 and TRBJ1-1; D is unresolved. CDR3 size: 15 residues. Trimming stripped 4 bases from V and 3 bases from J, with 14 bases between. Looked up from germline, CDR1 is KGHDR and CDR2 is SFDVKD. CDR3 DNA sequence: TGTGCCACCAGTGACCCAATCGACTCGGACACTGAAGCTTTCTTT. Translated: CATSDPIDSDTEAFF.

The chain recombines TRBV3-1 (or the pseudogene TRBV3-2) with TRBJ1-4; D might be TRBD1 (5 bases). The germline CDR1 and CDR2 sequences are LGHDT and YNNKEL (reference sequence). There are 14 residues in the CDR3. Trimming shortened V by 2 bases and J by 5 bases, and 9 bases separated the two germline ends. CDR3 bases: TGTGCCAGCAGCCAATGGCAGGGAAATGAAAAACTGTTTTTT. The encoded protein is CASSQWQGNEKLFF.

The chain combines TRBV4-3 with TRBJ2-1; 7 nucleotides line up with TRBD1. The CDR3 consists of 17 residues. Germline values: CDR1 LGHNA, CDR2 YSLEER. V trimming: 0 bases; J trimming: 9 bases; junction bases outside the gene matches: 14. CDR3 bases: TGCGCCAGCAGCCAAGATCTTAGGACAGGTTGGGGAATTGAGCAGTTCTTC. It translates to CASSQDLRTGWGIEQFF.

In its sample, this clone was seen a few times. The V gene is TRBV6-5, the J gene TRBJ1-1; 8 bases are shared with TRBD1. This CDR3 contains 15 residues. Per germline, CDR1 MNHEY and CDR2 SVGAGI. The V and J ends lost 10 bases and 3 bases, in that order; junction bases with no gene match: 13. The CDR3 DNA follows: TGTGCCACCCTAAGTTGGACAGGGTCAGACACTGAAGCTTTCTTT. This sequence encodes CATLSWTGSDTEAFF.

The CDR3 reads CASSLEPGSGSGANVLTF. The CDR3 DNA reads as TGTGCCAGCAGCTTGGAACCAGGGTCGGGCTCTGGGGCCAACGTCCTGACTTTC. The chain joins TRBV5-4 to TRBJ2-6; possible D gene TRBD1, 5 bases. CDR1 is SGHNT and CDR2 is YYREEE in the germline V gene (reference sequence). This CDR3 contains 18 residues. Between the trimmed V and J ends, which lost 0 bases and 0 bases, there was a span of 13 bases.

V and J are TRBV3-1 (or the pseudogene TRBV3-2) and TRBJ1-3, with D perhaps TRBD1 (6 bases). Trimming left V 4 bases short and J 3 bases short, with 19 bases between. The CDR3 length is 17 residues. Per the germline V gene, CDR1 is LGHDT and CDR2 is YNNKEL (reference sequence). The CDR3 nucleotides are TGTGCCAGCAGCCTCACATTGTCGACAGGATTTGGAAACACCATATATTTT. Protein: CASSLTLSTGFGNTIYF.

This clone showed up just a few times. Other nucleotide sequences from this sample produce the same CDR3. The chain links TRBV5-1 to TRBJ1-2; 7 bases agree with TRBD1. The V gene end was trimmed by 4 bases and the J gene end by 2 bases; junction bases not matched to a gene: 5. This CDR3 contains 14 residues. Germline V gives CDR1 SGHRS, CDR2 YFSETQ. The CDR3 loop is CASSPSGGNYGYTF. Here the CDR3 DNA reads TGCGCCAGCAGCCCGTCAGGGGGAAACTATGGCTACACCTTC.